A selection of T cell receptor beta chains follows, all from one sample in a study of blood T cell repertoires in COVID-19. The data were produced by immunoSEQ multiplex PCR, yet TCRdb's version contains in-frame clones alone and is incomplete. The repertoire holds 250,000 to 300,000 clones, with under 90% as singletons. Specimen: peripheral blood. The receptors were sampled from a man aged 60 to 69 with acute or convalescent COVID-19. The CDR3 runs from the conserved cysteine through the conserved F or W. The D gene is left open where the match is weak. Not all rows give a size; the values are once, few, many and, for expanded clones, a class.

j_gene: TRBJ1-2; v_gene: TRBV7-9; d_gene: -; abundance: once; CDR3aa: CASSFQGYGYTF; CDR3nt: TGTGCCAGCAGCTTCCAGGGGTACGGCTACACCTTC
j_gene: TRBJ2-7; v_gene: TRBV7-2; d_gene: TRBD1; abundance: -; CDR3aa: CASSPIGTGLEQYF; CDR3nt: TGTGCCAGCAGCCCCATTGGGACAGGGCTCGAGCAGTACTTC
j_gene: TRBJ2-1; v_gene: TRBV28; d_gene: TRBD2; abundance: -; CDR3aa: CASSFLAGTSGINEQFF; CDR3nt: TGTGCCAGCAGTTTTCTGGCGGGGACTAGCGGGATCAATGAGCAGTTCTTC
j_gene: TRBJ1-5; v_gene: TRBV7-9; d_gene: TRBD1; abundance: -; CDR3aa: CASSLAGGGGQPQHF; CDR3nt: TGTGCCAGCAGCTTAGCAGGGGGCGGCGGTCAGCCCCAGCATTTT
j_gene: TRBJ1-2; v_gene: TRBV3-1/TRBV3-2; d_gene: -; abundance: -; CDR3aa: CASSQWEPGEREGYTF; CDR3nt: TGTGCCAGCAGCCAATGGGAACCGGGAGAAAGGGAAGGCTACACCTTC
j_gene: TRBJ2-2; v_gene: TRBV28; d_gene: -; abundance: -; CDR3aa: CASTLRGKGELFF; CDR3nt: TGTGCCAGCACCCTGAGGGGGAAAGGGGAGCTGTTTTTT
j_gene: TRBJ2-5; v_gene: TRBV25-1; d_gene: -; abundance: -; CDR3aa: CASTLTVGGEETQYF; CDR3nt: TGTGCCAGCACCCTGACTGTCGGGGGAGAAGAGACCCAGTACTTC
j_gene: TRBJ2-7; v_gene: TRBV5-1; d_gene: -; abundance: -; CDR3aa: CASSLATVPEQYF; CDR3nt: TGCGCCAGCAGCTTGGCCACAGTTCCAGAGCAGTACTTC
j_gene: TRBJ1-1; v_gene: TRBV5-6; d_gene: -; abundance: few; CDR3aa: CASSLAGPNTEAFF; CDR3nt: TGTGCCAGCAGCTTGGCTGGGCCAAACACTGAAGCTTTCTTT
j_gene: TRBJ1-2; v_gene: TRBV25-1; d_gene: TRBD1; abundance: -; CDR3aa: CASSEYRGQGEAYTF; CDR3nt: TGTGCCAGCAGTGAATATAGGGGGCAGGGAGAAGCCTACACCTTC
j_gene: TRBJ2-7; v_gene: TRBV6-2/TRBV6-3; d_gene: -; abundance: -; CDR3aa: CASSSGRYEQYF; CDR3nt: TGTGCCAGCAGTTCAGGCAGATACGAGCAGTACTTC
j_gene: TRBJ2-7; v_gene: TRBV7-2; d_gene: TRBD2; abundance: few; CDR3aa: CASSLTGGRYEQYF; CDR3nt: TGTGCCAGCAGCTTAACGGGAGGCCGCTACGAGCAGTACTTC
j_gene: TRBJ1-5; v_gene: TRBV15; d_gene: -; abundance: -; CDR3aa: CATEKRASNQPQHF; CDR3nt: TGTGCCACCGAAAAGCGGGCTAGCAATCAGCCCCAGCATTTT
j_gene: TRBJ2-7; v_gene: TRBV14; d_gene: -; abundance: -; CDR3aa: CASSQAGLRVEQYF; CDR3nt: TGTGCCAGCAGCCAAGCGGGGTTACGGGTCGAGCAGTACTTC
j_gene: TRBJ1-6; v_gene: TRBV4-1; d_gene: -; abundance: -; CDR3aa: CASSKSRDTQYNSPLHF; CDR3nt: TGCGCCAGCAGCAAAAGCCGGGACACCCAGTATAATTCACCCCTCCACTTT
j_gene: TRBJ1-1; v_gene: TRBV2; d_gene: -; abundance: -; CDR3aa: CASSEASRNTEAFF; CDR3nt: TGTGCCAGCAGTGAAGCGAGTAGGAACACTGAAGCTTTCTTT
j_gene: TRBJ1-2; v_gene: TRBV7-8; d_gene: -; abundance: -; CDR3aa: CASSLVPGAGGYTF; CDR3nt: TGTGCCAGCAGCTTAGTTCCAGGGGCAGGCGGCTACACCTTC
j_gene: TRBJ1-2; v_gene: TRBV5-1; d_gene: TRBD1; abundance: -; CDR3aa: CASSSTGQAYGYTF; CDR3nt: TGCGCCAGCAGCTCCACGGGACAGGCCTATGGCTACACCTTC
j_gene: TRBJ2-3; v_gene: TRBV6-5; d_gene: -; abundance: -; CDR3aa: CASSYFGTPGADTQYF; CDR3nt: TGTGCCAGCAGTTACTTCGGGACCCCGGGGGCAGATACGCAGTATTTT
j_gene: TRBJ2-7; v_gene: TRBV6-5; d_gene: TRBD2; abundance: -; CDR3aa: CASQGTSGSYEQYF; CDR3nt: TGTGCCAGCCAAGGGACTAGCGGCTCCTACGAGCAGTACTTC
j_gene: TRBJ2-1; v_gene: TRBV2; d_gene: -; abundance: -; CDR3aa: CASRFDSSYNEQFF; CDR3nt: TGTGCCAGCAGATTCGACAGCTCCTACAATGAGCAGTTCTTC
j_gene: TRBJ2-5; v_gene: TRBV5-5; d_gene: -; abundance: -; CDR3aa: CASSGRTGSRETQYF; CDR3nt: TGTGCCAGCAGCGGAAGGACCGGGAGCCGAGAGACCCAGTACTTC
j_gene: TRBJ2-3; v_gene: TRBV7-9; d_gene: TRBD2; abundance: -; CDR3aa: CASRLDRTSGRRDTQYF; CDR3nt: TGTGCCAGCAGGTTGGACAGGACTAGCGGGAGAAGAGATACGCAGTATTTT
j_gene: TRBJ2-2; v_gene: TRBV5-1; d_gene: TRBD1; abundance: -; CDR3aa: CASSSGQGAKTGELFF; CDR3nt: TGCGCCAGCAGCTCGGGACAGGGGGCGAAGACCGGGGAGCTGTTTTTT
j_gene: TRBJ2-5; v_gene: TRBV7-6; d_gene: TRBD2; abundance: once; CDR3aa: CASSPTGRAGETQYF; CDR3nt: TGTGCCAGCAGCCCGACCGGGAGGGCCGGGGAGACCCAGTACTTC